This passage covers 19 T cell receptor beta chains from one sample sequenced in a study of cytomegalovirus exposure and HLA in healthy donors. Both 60 Vbeta primers and 13 Jbeta primers went into the PCR. Measured with immunoSEQ multiplex PCR; TCRdb has only the in-frame clones, and not every one. The sample holds 85,000 to 95,000 clones, about 7.6% seen once. The sequenced sample was PBMCs. These receptors were taken from a middle-aged man in good health and CMV-seronegative.

This clone has only a few counts. The chain is built from TRBV5-4 and TRBJ2-3; D uncertain. V was cut by 2 bases and J by 1 base, with 11 bases left in between. The CDR3 runs to 15 residues. Germline V CDR1 and CDR2: SGHNT, YYREEE (reference sequence). CDR3 loop: CASSFGHGGTDTQYF. CDR3 sequence (DNA): TGTGCCAGCAGCTTCGGTCACGGAGGCACAGATACGCAGTATTTT.

The J gene is TRBJ1-2, the V gene TRBV7-9; 9 nucleotides line up with TRBD1. The CDR3 runs to 14 residues. With V trimmed by 4 bases and J by 6 bases, 6 bases remained unmatched. Germline CDR1 and CDR2: SEHNR and FQNEAQ (reference sequence). DNA for the CDR3: TGTGCCAGCAGCTGGGGACAGGGTTCCGATGGCTACACCTTC. Translating it yields CASSWGQGSDGYTF. Variable domain in full (rest from reference TRBV7-9 and TRBJ1-2): DTGVSQNPRHKITKRGQNVTFRCDPISEHNRLYWYRQTLGQGPEFLTYFQNEAQLEKSRLLSDRFSAERPKGSFSTLEIQRTEQGDSAMYLCASSWGQGSDGYTFGSGTRLTVV.

The gene calls are TRBV2 and TRBJ1-2, with D unclear. There are 18 residues in the CDR3. V lost 3 bases to trimming and J lost 0 bases, with 20 bases between them. Germline loops: CDR1 SNHLY, CDR2 FYNNEI. The CDR3 nucleotides are TGTGCCAGCAGTGATCCTTCCAGCCAGGATGGTTCTAACTATGGCTACACCTTC. This translates into CASSDPSSQDGSNYGYTF.

This clone was seen only a few times. The chain couples TRBV5-5 to TRBJ2-5, with TRBD2 as a possible D gene (6 bases). Deletions cut 0 bases from V and 6 bases from J, with 12 bases between. Germline V gene lookup returns CDR1 SGHKS and CDR2 YYEKEE (reference sequence). The CDR3 extends over 14 amino acids. The CDR3 protein is CASSLGGIGKTQYF. CDR3 DNA: TGTGCCAGCAGCTTGGGCGGGATAGGGAAGACCCAGTACTTC.

This clone has just a few counts. This CDR3 reads CASSVGDRVFSGGYTF. CDR3 DNA: TGTGCCAGCAGCGTAGGGGACAGGGTTTTTAGCGGTGGCTACACCTTC. The chain carries TRBV9 and TRBJ1-2, with 9 bases lining up with TRBD1. The trim removed 0 bases at V and 7 bases at J, leaving 10 bases unmatched. The length of the CDR3 is 16 residues. Germline V gene lookup returns CDR1 SGDLS and CDR2 YYNGEE. Full variable domain (remainder filled in from reference TRBV9 and TRBJ1-2): DSGVTQTPKHLITATGQRVTLRCSPRSGDLSVYWYQQSLDQGLQFLIQYYNGEERAKGNILERFSAQQFPDLHSELNLSSLELGDSALYFCASSVGDRVFSGGYTFGSGTRLTVV.

This chain joins TRBV2 and TRBJ2-2; D not certain. CDR1 is SNHLY, CDR2 FYNNEI, per germline. This CDR3 has 14 amino acids. V shed 6 bases and J shed 0 bases, with 8 bases lying between them. In DNA, the CDR3 is TGTGCCAGCAGATTCCCAGCGAACACCGGGGAGCTGTTTTTT. Amino acids: CASRFPANTGELFF. Using reference TRBV2 and TRBJ2-2 for the parts outside the CDR3, the full variable domain is EPEVTQTPSHQVTQMGQEVILRCVPISNHLYFYWYRQILGQKVEFLVSFYNNEISEKSEIFDDQFSVERPDGSNFTLKIRSTKLEDSAMYFCASRFPANTGELFFGEGSRLTVL.

The chain carries TRBV28 and TRBJ2-7; TRBD2 matches at 9 bases. The V segment lost 3 bases and the J segment 2 bases; nucleotides outside the gene matches: 5. Germline loops: CDR1 MDHEN, CDR2 SYDVKM. There are 15 residues in the CDR3. The CDR3 coding sequence is TGTGCCAGCAGTTTGGGAGGCGGGAGGGCCTACGAGCAGTACTTC. Translating it yields CASSLGGGRAYEQYF.

This rearrangement joins TRBV29-1 to TRBJ2-5; D gene uncertain. Deletions cut 3 bases from V and 1 base from J, with 3 bases between. The germline V gene encodes CDR1 SQVTM and CDR2 ANQGSEA. The CDR3 is made up of 11 amino acids. The CDR3 DNA reads as TGCAGCGTTGACGTCCAAGAGACCCAGTACTTC. Protein product: CSVDVQETQYF.

The V gene is TRBV5-1, the J gene TRBJ2-1, with 12 bases identical to TRBD2. Germline CDR1 SGHRS, CDR2 YFSETQ. V trimming: 5 bases; J trimming: 6 bases; junction bases outside the gene matches: 3. This CDR3 contains 14 residues. CDR3 coding DNA: TGCGCCAGCAGTCTAGCGGGGGGGGCCAATGAGCAGTTCTTC. Its protein is CASSLAGGANEQFF.

This clone was observed a few times. The rearrangement joins TRBV7-3 to TRBJ2-6, with D perhaps matching TRBD2 (6 bases). CDR3 length: 16 residues. Looked up from germline, CDR1 is SGHTA and CDR2 is FQGTGA. Trimming removed 0 bases from V and 2 bases from J, with 8 bases in between. The CDR3 spells CASSLTGGTGANVLTF. CDR3 DNA: TGTGCCAGCAGCTTAACTGGGGGGACTGGGGCCAACGTCCTGACTTTC.

The chain is built from TRBV30 and TRBJ1-5; D remains unclear. The CDR3 consists of 13 residues. With 2 bases removed from V and 5 bases from J, the gap between germline ends came to 10 bases. From germline, CDR1 is GTSNPN and CDR2 SVGIG (reference sequence). CDR3 sequence (DNA): TGTGCCTGGAGTATGGGAGTGGATCAGCCCCAGCATTTT. This codes for CAWSMGVDQPQHF.

This clone has a handful of counts. The chain uses TRBV27 and TRBJ2-2; maybe TRBD1 (5 bases). The CDR3 is 12 residues long. Trimming removed 6 bases from V and 4 bases from J, with 6 bases in between. Germline V gives CDR1 MNHEY, CDR2 SMNVEV (reference sequence). The CDR3 here is CASSQGTGELFF. CDR3 nucleotide sequence: TGTGCCAGCAGCCAGGGCACCGGGGAGCTGTTTTTT.

This sequence joins TRBV6-1 and TRBJ2-7; the D gene is possibly TRBD1 (6 bases). Germline loops: CDR1 MNHNS, CDR2 SASEGT. The CDR3 has 13 amino acids. The CDR3 sequence: CVGRLGSQGEQYF. The CDR3 DNA reads TGTGTCGGACGCCTGGGCTCACAGGGCGAGCAGTACTTC.

This clone appeared a few times. The chain has TRBV29-1 and TRBJ2-5, with a possible D match to TRBD2 (6 bases). The CDR3 contains 11 residues. Germline lookup yields CDR1 SQVTM and CDR2 ANQGSEA. Trimming cost V 6 bases and J 5 bases, with 10 bases left between them. Here the CDR3 DNA reads TGCAGCGTCGAACGGGGGGAGACCCAGTACTTC. Translated, it gives CSVERGETQYF.

CDR3: CASGTGHNEAFF. CDR3 bases: TGTGCCAGCGGAACAGGACACAATGAAGCTTTCTTT. The chain has TRBV28 and TRBJ1-1; weak D call: TRBD1 (5 bases). The CDR3 extends over 12 amino acids. CDR1 MDHEN and CDR2 SYDVKM come from the germline V gene. Trimming took 8 bases from V and 7 from J, leaving 14 bases between them.

The chain uses TRBV19 and TRBJ1-5; D ambiguous. V gave up 3 bases and J gave up 0 bases, with 12 bases separating them. CDR3 length: 16 amino acids. Germline-derived CDR1 and CDR2 are LNHDA and SQIVND (reference sequence). In DNA, the CDR3 is TGTGCCAGTAGTATTGAATTAGTGTATAGCAATCAGCCCCAGCATTTT. It yields the protein CASSIELVYSNQPQHF. The full variable domain, in which reference TRBV19 and TRBJ1-5 provide the parts outside the CDR3, is DGGITQSPKYLFRKEGQNVTLSCEQNLNHDAMYWYRQDPGQGLRLIYYSQIVNDFQKGDIAEGYSVSREKKESFPLTVTSAQKNPTAFYLCASSIELVYSNQPQHFGDGTRLSIL.

The chain is built from TRBV6-5 and TRBJ1-2; 9 bases map to TRBD1. The CDR3 spans 12 residues. The junction had 5 bases not matched to a gene; V was cut back by 7 bases and J by 8 bases. The germline V gene encodes CDR1 MNHEY and CDR2 SVGAGI. Here the CDR3 DNA reads TGTGCCAGCACCGGGACAGGGTGGGGCTACACCTTC. Translation: CASTGTGWGYTF.

This clone came up a few times. This CDR3 reads CASSSGVREGYTF. DNA of the CDR3: TGTGCCAGCAGCTCCGGGGTTAGGGAGGGCTACACCTTC. V usage is TRBV7-2 and J usage is TRBJ1-2; D is unclear. Trimming cost V 4 bases and J 8 bases, with 14 bases left between them. CDR3 length: 13 amino acids. In germline, CDR1 is SGHTA, CDR2 FQGNSA. The variable domain in full, completed from reference TRBV7-2 and TRBJ1-2, reads GAGVSQSPSNKVTEKGKDVELRCDPISGHTALYWYRQSLGQGLEFLIYFQGNSAPDKSGLPSDRFSAERTGGSVSTLTIQRTQQEDSAVYLCASSSGVREGYTFGSGTRLTVV.

This clone occurred a few times. The J gene is TRBJ2-3, the V gene TRBV7-2; the D gene is possibly TRBD2 (6 bases). In germline, CDR1 is SGHTA, CDR2 FQGNSA. V gave up 1 base and J gave up 6 bases, with 11 bases separating them. CDR3 size: 14 residues. CDR3 bases: TGTGCCAGCAGCTTAGGACTAGAGGGTGATACGCAGTATTTT. Its protein product is CASSLGLEGDTQYF. The full variable domain, completed using reference TRBV7-2 and TRBJ2-3, is GAGVSQSPSNKVTEKGKDVELRCDPISGHTALYWYRQSLGQGLEFLIYFQGNSAPDKSGLPSDRFSAERTGGSVSTLTIQRTQQEDSAVYLCASSLGLEGDTQYFGPGTRLTVL.